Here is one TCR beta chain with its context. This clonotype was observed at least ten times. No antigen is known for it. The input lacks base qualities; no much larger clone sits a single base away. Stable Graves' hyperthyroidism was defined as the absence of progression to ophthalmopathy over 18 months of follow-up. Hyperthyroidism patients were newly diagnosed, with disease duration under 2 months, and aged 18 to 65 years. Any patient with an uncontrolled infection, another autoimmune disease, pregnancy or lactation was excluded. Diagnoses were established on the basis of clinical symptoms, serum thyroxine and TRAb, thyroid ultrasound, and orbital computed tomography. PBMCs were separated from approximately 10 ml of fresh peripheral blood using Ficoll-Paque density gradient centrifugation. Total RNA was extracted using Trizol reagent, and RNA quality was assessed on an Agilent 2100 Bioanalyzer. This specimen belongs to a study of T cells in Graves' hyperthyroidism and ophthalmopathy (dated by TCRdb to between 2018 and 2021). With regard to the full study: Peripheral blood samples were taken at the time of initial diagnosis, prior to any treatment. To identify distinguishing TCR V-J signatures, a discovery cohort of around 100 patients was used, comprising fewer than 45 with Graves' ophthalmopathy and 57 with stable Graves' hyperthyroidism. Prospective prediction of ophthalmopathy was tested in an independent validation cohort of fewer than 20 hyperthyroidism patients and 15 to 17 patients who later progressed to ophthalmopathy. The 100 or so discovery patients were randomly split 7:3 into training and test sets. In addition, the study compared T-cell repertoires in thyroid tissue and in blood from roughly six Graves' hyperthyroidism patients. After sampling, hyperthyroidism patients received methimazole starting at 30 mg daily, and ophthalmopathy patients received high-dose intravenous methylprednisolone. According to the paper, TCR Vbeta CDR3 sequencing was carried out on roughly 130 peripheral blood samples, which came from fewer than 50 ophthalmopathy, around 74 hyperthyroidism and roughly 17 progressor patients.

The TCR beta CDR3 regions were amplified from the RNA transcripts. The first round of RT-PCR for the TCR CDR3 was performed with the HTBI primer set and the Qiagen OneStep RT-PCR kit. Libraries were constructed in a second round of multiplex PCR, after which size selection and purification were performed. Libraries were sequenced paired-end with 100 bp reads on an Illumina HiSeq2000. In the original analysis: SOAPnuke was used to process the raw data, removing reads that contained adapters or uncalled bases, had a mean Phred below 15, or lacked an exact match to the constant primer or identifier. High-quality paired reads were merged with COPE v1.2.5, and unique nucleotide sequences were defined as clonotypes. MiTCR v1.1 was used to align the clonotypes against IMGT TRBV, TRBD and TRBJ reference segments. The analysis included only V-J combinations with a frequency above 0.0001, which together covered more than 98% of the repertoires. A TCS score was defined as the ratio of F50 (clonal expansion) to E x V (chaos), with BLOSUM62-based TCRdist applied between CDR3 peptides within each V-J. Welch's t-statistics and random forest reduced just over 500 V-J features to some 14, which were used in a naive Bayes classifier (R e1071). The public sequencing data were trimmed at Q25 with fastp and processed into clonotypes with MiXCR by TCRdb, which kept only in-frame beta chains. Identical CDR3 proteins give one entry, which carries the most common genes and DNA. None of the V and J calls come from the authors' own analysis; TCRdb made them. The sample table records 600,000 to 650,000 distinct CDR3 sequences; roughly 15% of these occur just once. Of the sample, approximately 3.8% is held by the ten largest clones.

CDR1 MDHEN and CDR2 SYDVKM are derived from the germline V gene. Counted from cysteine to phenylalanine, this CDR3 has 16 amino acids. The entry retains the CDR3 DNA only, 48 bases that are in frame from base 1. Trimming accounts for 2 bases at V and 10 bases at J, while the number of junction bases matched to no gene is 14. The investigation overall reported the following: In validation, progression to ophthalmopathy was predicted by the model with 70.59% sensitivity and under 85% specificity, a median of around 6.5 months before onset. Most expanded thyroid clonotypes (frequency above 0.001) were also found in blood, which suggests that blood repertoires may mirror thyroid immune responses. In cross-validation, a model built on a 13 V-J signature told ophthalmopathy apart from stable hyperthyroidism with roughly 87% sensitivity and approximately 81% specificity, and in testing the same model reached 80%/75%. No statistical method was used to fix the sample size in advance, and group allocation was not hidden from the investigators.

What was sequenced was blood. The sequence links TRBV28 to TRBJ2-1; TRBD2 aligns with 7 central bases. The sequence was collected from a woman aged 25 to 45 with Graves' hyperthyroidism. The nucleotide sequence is TGTGCCAGCAGTTTAGATTGGCGGGAGATCCCCCCCGAGCAGTTCTTC. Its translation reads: CASSLDWREIPPEQFF.